The next 19 T cell receptor beta chains were all read from a single sample in a study of OX40 agonist ivuxolimab in advanced cancers. The data were produced by immunoSEQ multiplex PCR, yet TCRdb's version contains in-frame clones alone and is incomplete. The data contain about 93,000 clones, around nine tenths of them singletons. The sample here was CD4+ or CD8+ T cells sorted from blood, taken in a trial of the OX40 agonist ivuxolimab. The receptors stem from an adult with an advanced solid tumor such as melanoma, head and neck, liver or kidney cancer.

This chain's CDR3 is CASSVAPGPNEKLFF. The CDR3 DNA reads TGTGCCAGCAGCGTAGCTCCGGGCCCTAATGAAAAACTGTTTTTT. The chain joins TRBV9 to TRBJ1-4; no firm D call. The V end was cut by 0 bases, the J end by 3 bases, with 9 bases between. Per the germline V gene, CDR1 is SGDLS and CDR2 is YYNGEE. The CDR3 consists of 15 residues.

This chain joins TRBV6-5 and TRBJ2-7; tentatively, D is TRBD2 (5 bases). In germline, CDR1 is MNHEY, CDR2 SVGAGI. Trimming cost V 6 bases and J 3 bases, with 15 bases left between them. The CDR3 has 14 amino acids. The CDR3 region has the DNA TGTGCCAGCAGGCCCCAGCTAGCTGTCTACGAGCAGTACTTC. It is translated as CASRPQLAVYEQYF.

The chain joins TRBV5-4 to TRBJ2-5; the D gene is possibly TRBD1 (6 bases). V was cut by 5 bases and J by 5 bases, with 16 bases left in between. The CDR3 runs to 14 residues. The germline V gene encodes CDR1 SGHNT and CDR2 YYREEE (reference sequence). Here the CDR3 DNA reads TGTGCCAGCAGTCTAACCGACAGGAGGGAGACCCAGTACTTC. It codes for CASSLTDRRETQYF.

The chain links TRBV5-4 to TRBJ2-7, with a weak D call TRBD2 (6 bases). From germline, CDR1 is SGHNT and CDR2 YYREEE (reference sequence). Trimming cost V 4 bases and J 0 bases, with 11 bases left between them. The CDR3 extends over 14 amino acids. The CDR3 DNA is TGTGCCAGCAGCCCCGCTAGCGACTCCTACGAGCAGTACTTC. This sequence encodes CASSPASDSYEQYF.

This clone appeared a single time. The rearrangement joins TRBV27 to TRBJ1-4; no reliable D call. The length of the CDR3 is 14 residues. CDR1 MNHEY and CDR2 SMNVEV come from the germline V gene (reference sequence). Deletions cut 0 bases from V and 8 bases from J, with 10 bases between. This CDR3 is CASSLSVLDEKLFF. The CDR3 DNA reads TGTGCCAGCAGTTTATCGGTTCTGGACGAAAAACTGTTTTTT.

This clone was detected only once. The J gene is TRBJ2-3, the V gene TRBV9; D ambiguous. Germline CDR1 SGDLS, CDR2 YYNGEE. The CDR3 loop spans 14 amino acids. V was cut by 3 bases and J by 2 bases, with 10 bases left in between. The CDR3 DNA sequence: TGTGCCAGCAGCGCCGGTCATGCCACAGATACGCAGTATTTT. This gives the protein CASSAGHATDTQYF.

The genes are TRBV9 and TRBJ1-3, with D hard to call. From germline, CDR1 is SGDLS and CDR2 YYNGEE. CDR3 size: 13 residues. The V end was cut by 4 bases, the J end by 3 bases, with 8 bases between. CDR3 DNA: TGTGCCAGCAGCACGCGAAGTGGAAACACCATATATTTT. Its protein is CASSTRSGNTIYF.

The genes are TRBV5-8 and TRBJ2-5; 9 positions match TRBD1. V lost 4 bases and J lost 4; bases outside the gene matches: 5. Germline V gene data show CDR1 as SGHTS and CDR2 as YDEGEE. The CDR3 runs 14 residues. The CDR3: CASSVDRGVETQYF. The CDR3, as DNA: TGTGCCAGCAGCGTGGACAGGGGCGTAGAGACCCAGTACTTC.

The rearrangement links TRBV5-4 to TRBJ2-3, with D unclear. Germline V gene lookup returns CDR1 SGHNT and CDR2 YYREEE (reference sequence). V lost 5 bases and J lost 4, with 5 bases in between. The CDR3 is 11 amino acids. The CDR3 reads CASRVADTQYF. The DNA of the CDR3 is TGTGCCAGCAGGGTGGCAGATACGCAGTATTTT.

V usage is TRBV6-5 and J usage is TRBJ2-1; 11 bases agree with TRBD2. The CDR3 covers 15 residues. The V gene's germline CDR1 is MNHEY and CDR2 SVGAGI. After removal of 5 bases from V and 2 bases from J, the junction contained 2 bases not matched to a gene. As DNA, the CDR3 is TGTGCCAGCAGTAGACTAGCGGGGCCCTACAATGAGCAGTTCTTC. Translation: CASSRLAGPYNEQFF.

This clone was picked up one time. This chain joins TRBV4-1 and TRBJ2-7, with 8 bases identical to TRBD2. This CDR3 has 15 amino acids. Germline V gene lookup returns CDR1 MGHRA and CDR2 YSYEKL. The J segment lost 0 bases and the V segment lost 5 bases, leaving 6 bases of the junction unmatched. The CDR3 DNA reads TGCGCCAGCAGCGTCACTAGCGGAAGCTCCTACGAGCAGTACTTC. Protein: CASSVTSGSSYEQYF.

The V call is TRBV4-3, the J call TRBJ1-2; D gene uncertain. This CDR3 has 15 amino acids. CDR1 is LGHNA and CDR2 is YSLEER in the germline V gene. Between the trimmed V and J ends, which lost 0 bases and 2 bases, there was a span of 10 bases. The CDR3 nucleotides read TGCGCCAGCAGCCAAGAATTAGGCGGAAACTATGGCTACACCTTC. Protein product: CASSQELGGNYGYTF.

V usage is TRBV7-2 and J usage is TRBJ2-7; TRBD2 is a possible D gene (6 bases). Between the trimmed V and J ends, which lost 3 bases and 2 bases, there was a span of 14 bases. The CDR3 totals 15 residues. CDR1 is SGHTA, CDR2 FQGNSA, per germline. The CDR3 DNA follows: TGTGCCAGCAGCTTGGATCCGGGACTCACCTACGAGCAGTACTTC. Amino acid sequence: CASSLDPGLTYEQYF. Supplemented by reference TRBV7-2 and TRBJ2-7, the full variable domain reads GAGVSQSPSNKVTEKGKDVELRCDPISGHTALYWYRQSLGQGLEFLIYFQGNSAPDKSGLPSDRFSAERTGGSVSTLTIQRTQQEDSAVYLCASSLDPGLTYEQYFGPGTRLTVT.

The chain couples TRBV28 to TRBJ2-7, with TRBD2 matching 9 bases. The CDR3 extends over 15 amino acids. Trimming removed 6 bases from V and 7 bases from J; junction bases left unmatched: 13. CDR1 MDHEN and CDR2 SYDVKM come from the germline V gene. DNA for the CDR3: TGTGCCAGCAGCCTTAGCGGGAGTGGTTTGGGAGAGCAGTACTTC. Translation gives CASSLSGSGLGEQYF.

This chain connects TRBV7-2 to TRBJ2-7; D possibly corresponds to TRBD2 (6 bases). V was cut by 4 bases and J by 7 bases, with 14 bases left in between. The germline CDR1 and CDR2 sequences are SGHTA and FQGNSA. The CDR3 totals 13 residues. The CDR3 is CASSSHSGREQYF. The CDR3 DNA follows: TGTGCCAGCAGCTCCCATTCAGGGAGGGAGCAGTACTTC.

The CDR3 nucleotides read TGTGCCAGCAGCGTAGGGACTAGCGGTCCCTACGAGCAGTACTTC. Translating it yields CASSVGTSGPYEQYF. J is TRBJ2-7 and V is TRBV7-6; 11 bases fit TRBD2. V lost 5 bases to trimming and J lost 2 bases; unmatched junction nucleotides: 5. The CDR3 loop spans 15 amino acids. Germline V gene data show CDR1 as SGHVS and CDR2 as FNYEAQ.

The chain has TRBV15 and TRBJ2-2; TRBD1 matches 7 bases. The CDR3 runs to 13 residues. Germline V gives CDR1 LNHNV, CDR2 YYDKDF (reference sequence). The J segment lost 1 base and the V segment lost 8 bases, leaving 1 base of the junction unmatched. This CDR3 reads CATGDRNTGELFF. The CDR3 DNA follows: TGTGCCACCGGGGACAGGAACACCGGGGAGCTGTTTTTT.

V and J are TRBV10-3 and TRBJ2-7; 9 bases fit TRBD2. Unmatched junction bases numbered 14, after V lost 3 bases and J lost 5 bases. The CDR3 is 17 residues long. Germline assignment: CDR1 ENHRY and CDR2 SYGVKD. CDR3 protein: CAISDPLGGRAINEQYF. The CDR3 DNA reads as TGTGCCATCAGTGACCCTCTTGGCGGGAGGGCCATCAACGAGCAGTACTTC.

This chain links TRBV19 with TRBJ1-5; tentative D call: TRBD1 (5 bases). Per the germline V gene, CDR1 is LNHDA and CDR2 is SQIVND (reference sequence). CDR3 length equals 12 residues. V lost 2 bases and J 11 bases, leaving 10 bases between the germline ends. This chain's CDR3 is CASSILGGSQHF. Written as DNA, the CDR3 is TGTGCCAGTAGTATATTGGGGGGGTCCCAGCATTTT.